The text below deals with one T cell receptor beta chain. Its antigen is currently unknown. Just one base apart from a much larger clone, this may be a read error. No patient had received any treatment before thyroid surgery. CDR3 length: 11 residues. Germline CDR1 reads SGHAT; CDR2 reads FQNNGV. In the study's own analysis: Building a distant-metastasis classifier for papillary thyroid cancer drew on CDR3 differences across clinicopathological groups. TCRdb reanalyzed the PCR reads with MiXCR. The V and J calls and clone size are TCRdb's, not the authors'. This table has 9,500 to 15,000 clones, roughly 21% appearing once. This record comes from a study of metastatic and nonmetastatic thyroid tumors. For the study at large: Repertoire data that came from the blood and tumor or nodule tissue of malignant and benign thyroid patients were compared. Study outcomes and limitations: Malignant thyroid tumors reportedly exceeded benign nodules significantly in TCR beta diversity, with the difference appearing in blood and tumor.

The V call is TRBV11-2, the J call TRBJ2-1; 8 nucleotides line up with TRBD2. The sequenced sample consisted of adjacent normal tissue. This TCR derives from a female donor with papillary thyroid cancer or a benign thyroid nodule (not recorded which). Some clones in this sample may be carry-over from other donors' samples. The CDR3 loop reads CVVRAGGEQFF. Here the CDR3 DNA reads TGTGTCGTGCGGGCGGGAGGTGAGCAGTTCTTC. Full variable domain (outside the CDR3, taken from reference TRBV11-2 and TRBJ2-1): EAGVAQSPRYKIIEKRQSVAFWCNPISGHATLYWYQQILGQGPKLLIQFQNNGVVDDSQLPKDRFSAERLKGVDSTLKIQPAKLEDSAVYLCVVRAGGEQFFGPGTRLTVL.